The subject of this entry is one T cell receptor (beta chain). Its antigen is currently unknown. This sample was included in a study of siplizumab effects on memory and regulatory T cells. Here immunoSEQ multiplex PCR was the method, and the copy in TCRdb shows in-frame clones only, minus some. The table has tens of thousands of clones, roughly 90% seen once; the top ten hold around 0.25%. The study, taken as a whole, reports: Significantly reduced by siplizumab was the cumulative frequency of alloreactive sequences, namely those traceable to unstimulated CD4+ memory cells. Solely a minor proportion of alloreactive clones could be assigned to unstimulated subsets. Naive T cells seemed more diverse than memory cells; they also seemed major alloresponse contributors.

The sample was naive CD4+ T cells sorted from blood. This sequence originates from a human donor in good health.

The CDR3 DNA reads TGTGCCAGCAGCTTAGCAGAGACCCATGGGTGTAGCACTGAAGCTTTCTTT. Amino acids: CASSLAETHGCSTEAFF. The chain recombines TRBV11-3 with TRBJ1-1; D gene unclear. The germline V gene has CDR1 SGHNT and CDR2 YENEEA. CDR3 length: 17 residues. V was shortened by 1 base and J by 4 bases, with 19 bases between the two germline ends.